This section outlines one T cell receptor beta chain sequence together with its context. It has no known antigen specificity. Base-call qualities are not available, and no considerably larger clone is one nucleotide away. Receptor libraries were prepared by 5' RACE. The instrument given in TCRdb is Illumina HiSeq 2500. The second PCR ran for about 7 to 11 cycles and used a J-beta primer mix along with a sample-barcoded 5' primer. A template-switch 5' adaptor carrying 12 random nucleotides introduced a unique molecular identifier onto each TCR beta cDNA molecule. At least 2.5 million CDR3-containing paired-end reads were obtained from each sample. All of the RNA was converted into first-strand cDNA using the Mint cDNA synthesis kit, with a TRBC-specific oligonucleotide serving as the primer. Following uracil-DNA glycosylase treatment, all cDNA underwent a first 18-cycle PCR with the universal primers M1SS and BC2_uni_R. As for the authors' bioinformatics: For normalization, 1 million high-quality reads, each with a distinct molecular identifier, were randomly selected from each sample. Reads with shared molecular identifiers were discarded instead of being binned into consensus sequences. MiTCR, set to a Q25 quality threshold and the strictest error-elimination algorithm, was used for CDR3 identification, clonotype clustering and error correction. A nonparametric unseen species model using Euler transformation provided a lower-bound estimate of total TCR beta diversity. The public reads were quality trimmed at Q25 with fastp and then assembled into clones with MiXCR by TCRdb, keeping productive beta chains. Rows are unified per CDR3 protein, each entry keeping the most common DNA and genes. TCRdb's processing, not the authors', yielded these V and J calls. The table for this sample lists some 1,500,000 distinct CDR3 sequences; around 40% of them were counted only once. Jointly, the top ten make up just over 4% of the sample.

The sample belongs to a study of blood T cells in healthy people across ages (dated by TCRdb to the mid-2010s). In the study overall: In model experiments, roughly one uniquely barcoded TCR beta cDNA molecule per two T cells was captured by template switching. Age-related changes in TCR beta repertoire diversity were measured in the study by deep sequencing normalized with unique cDNA molecular identifiers. The donors were divided into four age groups: young (average around 16 years), middle-aged (about 39), aged (approximately 64) and long-lived (about 84). To avoid experimental bias, donors of different ages were spread randomly across the sequencing lanes. The study analyzed two additional independent replicas of 1 million unique cDNA reads from the same blood draw for two donors, one aged 18 to 30 and one aged 80 or older. What the study reported, not specific to this receptor: Total diversity estimates from one million sequenced T cells were considered lower bounds and underestimates. Compared with the aged group, more naive CD4+ T cells, fewer expanded clones and increased TCR diversity were shown by the long-lived group, suggesting age selection. Donor CMV infection status was unknown, potentially confounding age-related changes in expanded clonotypes. The percentage of naive T cells measured by flow cytometry correlated strongly with observed TCR beta diversity. Since profiling was done on bulk unsorted PBMCs, naive and antigen-experienced compartments could not be conclusively compared. As age increased, observed TCR beta diversity per million T cells dropped in a roughly linear way, and a significant reduction was already evident by age 40.

From its cysteine to its phenylalanine, the CDR3 spans 15 amino acids. The retained sequence is limited to the CDR3, 45 bases, with the frame set at the first base. CDR1 and CDR2 were assigned from the germline V gene (reference sequence) as MNHEY and SMNVEV. At the junction V is shortened by 6 bases and J by 2 bases; bases outside the gene matches: 5. The donors were around 39 Caucasian individuals from Russia, aged 6 to 90 years, who were systemically healthy. Each donor gave around 9.5 milliliters of peripheral blood, collected into EDTA-treated Vacutainer tubes. Ficoll-Paque density-gradient centrifugation was used to isolate PBMCs, with at least 7 million per sample. Total RNA, at least 6 micrograms per sample, was extracted from PBMCs with Trizol reagent. Naive CD45RAhigh/CD27high T cell percentages were measured by flow cytometry on a PBMC aliquot from every donor.

The TCR was taken from a young woman in good health. The sample consisted of blood. The chain was built from TRBV27 and TRBJ2-1, and TRBD1 matches 9 of the central bases. CDR3 region: CASRRRDRAYNEQFF. The DNA is as follows: TGTGCCAGCAGGCGGCGGGACAGGGCCTACAATGAGCAGTTCTTC.